These T cell receptor beta chains were read from a single sample in a study of beta chain features in type 1 diabetes. The data were produced by immunoSEQ multiplex PCR, yet TCRdb's version contains in-frame clones alone and is incomplete. This sample yields 550,000 to 850,000 clones, of which roughly 13% are seen a single time; 0.02% to 0.025% belongs to the top ten. What was sequenced was naive CD4+ T cells from blood. Receptors originate from a man aged 18-30 years with type 1 diabetes. The CDR3 runs from the conserved cysteine through the conserved F or W. Fields, in order: clone size, J gene, D gene, V gene, CDR3 DNA, CDR3 protein. D genes are given only for firm matches. Rows give clone size only sometimes, using once, few, many, or a class for an expanded clone.

>-|TRBJ2-7|TRBD1|TRBV6-1
TGTGCCAGCAGTGAAGCAGTGGGACAGTTGCTTCCCTACGAGCAGTACTTC
CASSEAVGQLLPYEQYF
>-|TRBJ1-1|TRBD1|TRBV10-3
TGTGCCATCAGTGCCGACAGGGGAAAAGCGAACACTGAAGCTTTCTTT
CAISADRGKANTEAFF
>few|TRBJ1-6|-|TRBV6-4
TGTGCCAGCAGTGTGTCGGGTAATTCACCCCTCCACTTT
CASSVSGNSPLHF
>-|TRBJ2-3|-|TRBV7-2
TGTGCCAGCAGCGCCCAACTAGCAGATACGCAGTATTTT
CASSAQLADTQYF
>few|TRBJ1-2|-|TRBV5-1
TGCGCCAGCAGCAGGGAACAGGGCTCCTATGGCTACACCTTC
CASSREQGSYGYTF
>few|TRBJ1-2|TRBD1|TRBV2
TGTGCCAGCAGAGACAGGGCCGGTGGCTACACCTTC
CASRDRAGGYTF
>few|TRBJ1-1|-|TRBV27
TGTGCCAGCAAAGGACACGATGAGAACACTGAAGCTTTCTTT
CASKGHDENTEAFF
>once|TRBJ1-5|TRBD1|TRBV6-1
TGTGCCAGTGACAGGGAGAAATATCAGCCCCAGCATTTT
CASDREKYQPQHF
>-|TRBJ1-1|-|TRBV20-1
TGCAGTGCAAGGAGGACTGAAGCTTTCTTT
CSARRTEAFF
>-|TRBJ1-3|TRBD1|TRBV9
TGTGCCAGCAGCGTAGGCCCCTACAGGGGCTCTGGAAACACCATATATTTT
CASSVGPYRGSGNTIYF
>-|TRBJ1-5|-|TRBV30
TGTGCCTGGAGTGTTTCAGACGATCAGCCCCAGCATTTT
CAWSVSDDQPQHF
>-|TRBJ2-1|TRBD2|TRBV30
TGTGCCTGGACCTTACTAGCGGGCTCCTACAATGAGCAGTTCTTC
CAWTLLAGSYNEQFF
>-|TRBJ2-3|TRBD2|TRBV28
TGTGCCAGCAGCACCCAAACTAGCGGGGGGAAGGCAGATACGCAGTATTTT
CASSTQTSGGKADTQYF
>-|TRBJ2-2|-|TRBV10-3
TGTGCCATCAGTGAATTAAGCCCCGGGCCCGGGGAGCTGTTTTTT
CAISELSPGPGELFF
>few|TRBJ2-7|-|TRBV7-9
TGTGCCAGCAGCTCTGGGCAGTTGGAGTACTTC
CASSSGQLEYF
>-|TRBJ2-7|TRBD2|TRBV5-1
TGCGCCAGCAGGGAACTAGCGGGGCCGGACTACGAGCAGTACTTC
CASRELAGPDYEQYF
>-|TRBJ2-5|-|TRBV6-5
TGTGCCAGCAGTAACGGGGGACAAGGAAACGCCCAGTACTTC
CASSNGGQGNAQYF
>-|TRBJ1-5|-|TRBV2
TGTGCCAGCAGTGTTTCCGGGACACTTAATCAGCCCCAGCATTTT
CASSVSGTLNQPQHF
>few|TRBJ2-1|-|TRBV9
TGTGCCAGCAGCAGCCTAATTTACAATGAGCAGTTCTTC
CASSSLIYNEQFF
>few|TRBJ1-5|-|TRBV6-1
TGTGCCAGCAGTGAAGCGCCTGGAAGTGAGCGGGCCCAGCATTTT
CASSEAPGSERAQHF
>few|TRBJ1-2|-|TRBV7-9
TGTGCCAGCAGCTTAAACTCCCTCCCGGGCGGAGGCTACACCTTC
CASSLNSLPGGGYTF
>once|TRBJ1-2|-|TRBV27
TGTGCCAGCAGTTTCACGACAGGTGGCTATGGCTACACCTTC
CASSFTTGGYGYTF
>few|TRBJ1-2|-|TRBV7-2
TGTGCCAGCAGCCGGTCCGGATCTAACTATGGCTACACCTTC
CASSRSGSNYGYTF
>few|TRBJ1-6|TRBD1|TRBV4-1
TGCGCCAGCAGCCCGGGACAGGGCCGCGATAATTCACCCCTCCACTTT
CASSPGQGRDNSPLHF
>few|TRBJ2-3|TRBD2|TRBV10-3
TGTGCCATCAGTACTTCTGGCGGGGGGACCACAGATACGCAGTATTTT
CAISTSGGGTTDTQYF
>few|TRBJ2-1|TRBD2|TRBV5-1
TGCGCCAGCAGCAGCGGGGGAAACAATGAGCAGTTCTTC
CASSSGGNNEQFF
>-|TRBJ1-5|-|TRBV6-5
TGTGCCAGCAGTCCCCAGGGTAGCAATCAGCCCCAGCATTTT
CASSPQGSNQPQHF
>-|TRBJ1-1|-|TRBV5-6
TGTGCCAGCAGCTTGTGGCGCCCGGACACTGAAGCTTTCTTT
CASSLWRPDTEAFF
>-|TRBJ1-5|-|TRBV30
TGTGCCTGGAATACGGTAGGGCAGCCCCAGCATTTT
CAWNTVGQPQHF
>few|TRBJ2-5|TRBD2|TRBV6-6
TGTGCCAGCAGTGTAGCGGGGCCCGAAGGGACCCAGTACTTC
CASSVAGPEGTQYF
>few|TRBJ1-5|-|TRBV4-1
TGCGCCAGCAGCCAAGATCCGGCCAGACTGGGGGAGCCCCAGCATTTT
CASSQDPARLGEPQHF
>-|TRBJ1-5|-|TRBV4-1
TGCGCCAGCAGCCAAGATGACGTGGACAGATGGGGTCAGCCCCAGCATTTT
CASSQDDVDRWGQPQHF
>few|TRBJ1-2|-|TRBV2
TGTGCCAGCAGTGAGTATGGCTACACCTTC
CASSEYGYTF
>-|TRBJ2-5|TRBD2|TRBV7-9
TGTGCCAGCAGCCAAGAAGGACTAGCGGAAGGAGAGACCCAGTACTTC
CASSQEGLAEGETQYF
>-|TRBJ1-1|-|TRBV18
TGTGCCAGCTCACCATTGGGGGACACTGAAGCTTTCTTT
CASSPLGDTEAFF
>few|TRBJ1-2|-|TRBV15
TGTGCCACCAGCATCGACAGCTATGGCTACACCTTC
CATSIDSYGYTF
>few|TRBJ2-2|-|TRBV9
TGTGCCAGCAGCGCCCGCGGGGCGACGAACACCGGGGAGCTGTTTTTT
CASSARGATNTGELFF
>-|TRBJ2-3|TRBD2|TRBV4-2
TGTGCCAGCAGCCAAGGGGGCCCCCGCGGGGGGGCGAGTAGACAGTGGGATACGCAGTATTTT
CASSQGGPRGGASRQWDTQYF
>few|TRBJ2-5|TRBD1|TRBV10-2
TGCGCCAGCAGTGGAGGTATAGGGGGCGCCGGGACCCAGTACTTC
CASSGGIGGAGTQYF
>few|TRBJ2-1|-|TRBV5-4
TGTGCCAGCAGCCGCTCCTACAATGAGCAGTTCTTC
CASSRSYNEQFF
>-|TRBJ1-1|-|TRBV4-1
TGCGCCAGCAGCCAAGGGGCACAGAACACTGAAGCTTTCTTT
CASSQGAQNTEAFF
>few|TRBJ1-2|-|TRBV28
TGTGCCAGCAGTTTTAGGGATTATGGCTACACCTTC
CASSFRDYGYTF
>few|TRBJ1-1|-|TRBV5-1
TGCGCCAGCAGCTTGTACATGGGCAACACTGAAGCTTTCTTT
CASSLYMGNTEAFF
>few|TRBJ1-4|-|TRBV15
TGTGCCACCAGCAGAGATCATGGGACCTCCCGTGAAAAACTGTTTTTT
CATSRDHGTSREKLFF
>few|TRBJ2-7|-|TRBV27
TGTGCCATCGGGGCTACCTACGAGCAGTACTTC
CAIGATYEQYF
>once|TRBJ2-5|-|TRBV7-9
TGTGCCAGCAGCTTGAGGGCCGATATGCAAGAGACCCAGTACTTC
CASSLRADMQETQYF
>-|TRBJ1-2|-|TRBV20-1
TGCAGTGCTCGCGGCTACACCTTC
CSARGYTF
>-|TRBJ2-1|TRBD1|TRBV9
TGTGCCAGCAGCCCCCCCGGGACAGTGGACGTGGAGCAGTTCTTC
CASSPPGTVDVEQFF
>-|TRBJ1-6|-|TRBV5-1
TGCGCCAGCAGCTTGGGGTCCGATTCACCCCTCCACTTT
CASSLGSDSPLHF
>-|TRBJ1-4|-|TRBV25-1
TGTGCCAGCAGTGAACCGGGGACGCTAAAACTGTTTTTT
CASSEPGTLKLFF
>-|TRBJ1-6|-|TRBV5-5
TGTGCCAGCAGCTTGGAAGGGCGCCAGACGACTTCACCCCTCCACTTT
CASSLEGRQTTSPLHF
>-|TRBJ1-3|TRBD1|TRBV5-4
TGTGCCAGCAGCTACGGACAGGACGGAAACACCATATATTTT
CASSYGQDGNTIYF
>few|TRBJ2-1|TRBD2|TRBV6-6
TGTGCCAGCAGTCGTGGGACTAGCGGGAGTGAGCAGTTCTTC
CASSRGTSGSEQFF
>once|TRBJ1-1|-|TRBV27
TGTGCCACCCGGCAGGAGAACACTGAAGCTTTCTTT
CATRQENTEAFF
>-|TRBJ1-6|TRBD1|TRBV6-6
TGTGCCAGCAGAGGGGACAGGGGGCACGATTCACCCCTCCACTTT
CASRGDRGHDSPLHF
>few|TRBJ2-5|-|TRBV5-1
TGCGCCAGCAGCTTGGAAAGCGGCCGGCAAGAGACCCAGTACTTC
CASSLESGRQETQYF
>-|TRBJ2-7|-|TRBV7-8
TGTGCCAGCAGCTCGCGAAGTACGCCGAATGGGCAGTACTTC
CASSSRSTPNGQYF
>-|TRBJ2-1|-|TRBV10-3
TGTGCCATCAGTACACACCAGGGGACTGTTAGCAATGAGCAGTTCTTC
CAISTHQGTVSNEQFF
>few|TRBJ2-2|TRBD1|TRBV5-4
TGTGCCAGCAGCAAGGACAGGGCCACCGGGGAGCTGTTTTTT
CASSKDRATGELFF